This passage covers 10 T cell receptor beta chains from one sample sequenced in a study of identical twins (TCRdb year 2016). Library construction relied on 5' RACE. Instrument on record: Illumina HiSeq 2000. Using fastp trimming at Q25 and MiXCR clonotype assembly, TCRdb reanalyzed the public sequencing data and kept in-frame beta chains. Entries that share a CDR3 protein sequence are merged under the most common genes and DNA. The sample table holds under 400,000 distinct CDR3 sequences, of which approximately 9.1% were seen once. The ten largest clones take up 8% to 10% of the sample. Sample: naive T cells sorted from blood. Reading the label with the study, this specimen's cell subset or site is: cells isolated with a human naive T-cell isolation kit. Receptors were obtained from a woman aged 50 to 65 in good health.

This chain joins TRBV4-1 and TRBJ2-7; D perhaps matches TRBD2 (5 bases). V lost 5 bases and J 5 bases, leaving 13 bases between the germline ends. Germline CDR1 is MGHRA and CDR2 is YSYEKL. The CDR3 contains 13 residues. The CDR3 spells CASSYTSPNEQYF. The CDR3 coding sequence is TGCGCCAGCAGCTACACTAGTCCCAACGAGCAGTACTTC.

This clonotype was found many times. This chain connects TRBV20-1 to TRBJ1-4; the D gene is possibly TRBD1 (5 bases). This CDR3 spans 15 amino acids. Germline CDR1 is DFQATT and CDR2 is SNEGSKA (reference sequence). The V end was cut by 6 bases, the J end by 8 bases, with 22 bases between. The CDR3 sequence: CSAGRGPAEWEKLFF. In DNA, the CDR3 is TGCAGTGCGGGTAGGGGCCCGGCGGAGTGGGAAAAACTGTTTTTT.

This clonotype was recorded many times. This chain joins TRBV29-1 and TRBJ2-7; 7 bases match TRBD1. Germline V gene lookup returns CDR1 SQVTM and CDR2 ANQGSEA. The V and J ends lost 4 bases and 7 bases, in that order; junction bases with no gene match: 7. The CDR3 extends over 12 amino acids. The CDR3 DNA reads TGCAGCGTTGGGGCAGGGGGTGAGGAGCAGTACTTC. Amino acid sequence: CSVGAGGEEQYF.

This clonotype was recorded many times. The V call is TRBV6-5, the J call TRBJ2-3; 12 bases align to TRBD2. The germline V gene encodes CDR1 MNHEY and CDR2 SVGAGI. The CDR3 covers 15 residues. V was pared by 6 bases and J by 7 bases, with 8 bases of the junction left unmatched. CDR3 residues: CASRVLAGGDYTQYF. CDR3 nucleotides: TGTGCCAGCAGGGTTCTAGCGGGAGGGGATTATACGCAGTATTTT.

The table lists this clonotype with a few counts. The gene calls are TRBV25-1 and TRBJ2-7, with 9 bases fitting TRBD1. Germline assignment: CDR1 MGHDK and CDR2 SYGVNS. V lost 8 bases, J lost 2 bases, and 4 bases stayed unmatched. The CDR3 spans 13 residues. The CDR3 nucleotides read TGTGCCAGCGCAGGACAGGGGCCCTACGAGCAGTACTTC. Protein: CASAGQGPYEQYF.

This clonotype was detected ten times or more. The rearrangement uses TRBV12-5 and TRBJ2-3, with 9 bases identical to TRBD1. The CDR3 runs to 15 residues. Germline CDR1 is LGHNT and CDR2 is FRNRAP. V gave up 6 bases and J gave up 6 bases; unmatched junction bases: 10. The CDR3: CASGTGQGIRDTQYF. In DNA form, the CDR3 reads TGTGCTAGTGGAACGGGACAGGGCATTAGGGATACGCAGTATTTT.

This clonotype has only a few counts. The V gene is TRBV9, the J gene TRBJ1-6, with D uncertain. This CDR3 comprises 13 residues. Looked up from germline, CDR1 is SGDLS and CDR2 is YYNGEE. The V end was cut by 1 base, the J end by 8 bases, with 7 bases between. CDR3 protein: CASSVNEDSPLHF. CDR3 coding DNA: TGTGCCAGCAGCGTAAACGAAGATTCACCCCTCCACTTT.

The sample holds many counts of this clonotype. This chain joins TRBV6-6 and TRBJ1-4; D may be TRBD1 (5 bases). This CDR3 comprises 14 residues. Germline V gives CDR1 MNHNY, CDR2 SVGAGI (reference sequence). V gave up 10 bases and J gave up 4 bases, with 16 bases separating them. The CDR3 sequence is CATLLPGFNEKLFF. DNA for the CDR3: TGTGCCACCCTACTTCCAGGGTTTAATGAAAAACTGTTTTTT.

This clonotype was detected only a few times. This sequence joins TRBV5-1 and TRBJ1-2; no definite D call. Between the trimmed V and J ends, which lost 0 bases and 3 bases, there was a span of 6 bases. Germline assignment: CDR1 SGHRS and CDR2 YFSETQ. This CDR3 region has 13 residues. DNA of the CDR3: TGCGCCAGCAGCTTGGGAGTGGACTATGGCTACACCTTC. As protein: CASSLGVDYGYTF.

The rearrangement uses TRBV7-6 and TRBJ2-3; 10 nucleotides agree with TRBD2. The CDR3 runs to 17 residues. Trimming removed 4 bases from V and 6 bases from J; junction bases left unmatched: 13. Germline CDR1 SGHVS, CDR2 FNYEAQ. The DNA for the CDR3 is TGTGCCAGCAGCTCCCGTGAGCTAGCGGGAGCTCGTGATACGCAGTATTTT. It is translated as CASSSRELAGARDTQYF.